This T cell receptor (beta chain) appears in the sequencing data of a study of blood T cell repertoires in COVID-19. In the study's own analysis: Nucleated cell counts were estimated from reference gene primer amplification. Using immunoSEQ multiplex PCR, the repertoire was profiled, and TCRdb retains in-frame clones only, with some absent. V and J calls plus clone size are reproduced from that table; the DNA served to infer D and trimming. The sample includes tens of thousands of clones, about 83% of them seen just once. Sequenced material: peripheral blood. This TCR was sampled from a man older than 75 with acute or convalescent COVID-19.

CDR3: CASSEWAGLGSGYTF. The DNA for the CDR3 is TGTGCCAGCAGTGAATGGGCAGGGCTCGGCTCTGGCTACACCTTC. V is TRBV6-1 and J is TRBJ1-2; D is perhaps TRBD1 (5 bases). Germline V gene sequence: CDR1 MNHNS, CDR2 SASEGT. V was trimmed by 2 bases and J by 7 bases, leaving 17 bases between them. The CDR3 extends over 15 amino acids.